This TCR beta chain originates from a study of cytomegalovirus exposure and HLA in healthy donors. Overall study results and limits: It was confirmed in vitro that a few of the CMV-associated chains were specific for CMV antigens.

60 Vbeta and 13 Jbeta primers were used in PCR. Assay used: immunoSEQ multiplex PCR; TCRdb lists only in-frame clones, some missing. The listing contains under 200,000 clones. For this clone: Its antigen remains unidentified.

V lost 8 bases to trimming and J lost 5 bases; unmatched junction nucleotides: 7. The CDR3 runs to 12 residues. Germline CDR1 and CDR2: GTSNPN and SVGIG (reference sequence). The V call is TRBV30, the J call TRBJ2-7; 9 nucleotides agree with TRBD1. Specimen: PBMCs. This sequence originates from a man under 40 in good health and CMV-seronegative. DNA of the CDR3: TGTGCCGGGACAGGGACAGGGAACGAGCAGTACTTC. Its translation is CAGTGTGNEQYF.